The sequence of this TCR beta chain was determined in a study of T cell responses to AZD1222 COVID-19 vaccine. Study results and limitations: Vaccine-associated CD4 TCRs ranged over spike, dominating at 160-218 and 743-854.

The CDR3 is 14 residues long. The trim removed 2 bases at V and 8 bases at J, leaving 6 bases unmatched. Germline CDR1 SGDLS, CDR2 YYNGEE. Comments on this clone: The antigen remains unidentified.

This table comes from immunoSEQ multiplex PCR, and its TCRdb copy is limited to in-frame clones, with some not included. The table lists under 200,000 clones, 92% of them singletons. J is TRBJ1-1 and V is TRBV9; 10 positions match TRBD1. The sequence came from an adult who received the AZD1222 COVID-19 vaccine. Sequencing was performed on peripheral blood, taken 28 days after the second AZD1222 dose. The CDR3 is CASSVGTGDPEAFF. Here the CDR3 DNA reads TGTGCCAGCAGCGTGGGGACAGGGGACCCCGAAGCTTTCTTT.